The 23 T cell receptor beta chains below come from one sample, sequenced in a study of T cells in localized non-small cell lung cancer. Using immunoSEQ multiplex PCR, the repertoire was profiled, and TCRdb retains in-frame clones only, with some absent. The sample has roughly 38,000 clones; 86% are singletons. Here the sequenced sample was peripheral blood mononuclear cells, taken before any cancer treatment. Every receptor here comes from a male donor aged 60 or over with stage II lung adenocarcinoma.

J is TRBJ2-3 and V is TRBV7-9; TRBD2 is a possible D gene (5 bases). V lost 7 bases and J lost 5, with 10 bases in between. Germline CDR1 and CDR2: SEHNR and FQNEAQ (reference sequence). The CDR3 has 12 residues. DNA of the CDR3: TGTGCCAGCAACTTCGCGGGAGATACGCAGTATTTT. The encoded protein is CASNFAGDTQYF.

This clone showed up just once. The rearrangement uses TRBV11-3 and TRBJ2-1; D is tentatively TRBD1 or TRBD2 (5 bases each). In germline, CDR1 is SGHNT, CDR2 YENEEA. V lost 3 bases, J lost 9 bases, and 9 bases lay in between. The CDR3 is 12 amino acids. CDR3: CASSFSGGEQFF. The CDR3 DNA reads as TGTGCCAGCAGCTTTTCTGGGGGTGAGCAGTTCTTC.

This clone was recorded only once. Here the CDR3 DNA reads TGCGCCAGCAGCCCAAGGACAGGGGGCAGAGCCGGGGAGCTGTTTTTT. Encoded protein: CASSPRTGGRAGELFF. The V and J genes are TRBV5-1 and TRBJ2-2, with TRBD1 identical over 11 bases. There are 16 residues in the CDR3. Unmatched junction bases numbered 8, after V lost 4 bases and J lost 6 bases. Per germline, CDR1 SGHRS and CDR2 YFSETQ.

The chain recombines TRBV18 with TRBJ2-2; TRBD1 agrees at 7 bases. Looked up from germline, CDR1 is KGHSH and CDR2 is LQKENI. V trimming: 6 bases; J trimming: 0 bases; junction bases outside the gene matches: 4. The CDR3 length is 15 residues. DNA for the CDR3: TGTGCCAGCTCTTCCGGGACAGCGAACACCGGGGAGCTGTTTTTT. Translating gives CASSSGTANTGELFF.

This rearrangement joins TRBV9 to TRBJ1-1, with TRBD1 as a possible D gene (5 bases). Germline loops: CDR1 SGDLS, CDR2 YYNGEE. V gave up 0 bases and J gave up 2 bases, with 11 bases separating them. The CDR3 is 15 residues long. CDR3 coding DNA: TGTGCCAGCAGCGTAGGGGCAGGGAAAAACACTGAAGCTTTCTTT. Translated, it gives CASSVGAGKNTEAFF. Variable domain in full (rest from reference TRBV9 and TRBJ1-1): DSGVTQTPKHLITATGQRVTLRCSPRSGDLSVYWYQQSLDQGLQFLIQYYNGEERAKGNILERFSAQQFPDLHSELNLSSLELGDSALYFCASSVGAGKNTEAFFGQGTRLTVV.

This chain joins TRBV5-4 and TRBJ1-1, with 9 bases aligning to TRBD1. With 3 bases clipped from V and 2 bases from J, the junction kept 5 bases outside the gene matches. The CDR3 extends over 15 amino acids. Germline V gene sequence: CDR1 SGHNT, CDR2 YYREEE (reference sequence). The CDR3, as DNA: TGTGCCAGCAGCTCCCCGACAGGGGGAAACACTGAAGCTTTCTTT. Its translation is CASSSPTGGNTEAFF.

This clone was seen just once. This chain uses TRBV15 with TRBJ1-2; D might be TRBD1 (6 bases). The CDR3 runs 16 residues. Trimming removed 2 bases from V and 8 bases from J, with 21 bases in between. Germline CDR1 reads LNHNV; CDR2 reads YYDKDF (reference sequence). CDR3 nucleotide sequence: TGTGCCACCAGCAGATTCTCGGGACAAGGGCTAGGGGGCTACACCTTC. Encoded protein: CATSRFSGQGLGGYTF. The full variable domain, completed using reference TRBV15 and TRBJ1-2, is DAMVIQNPRYQVTQFGKPVTLSCSQTLNHNVMYWYQQKSSQAPKLLFHYYDKDFNNEADTPDNFQSRRPNTSFCFLDIRSPGLGDTAMYLCATSRFSGQGLGGYTFGSGTRLTVV.

The V and J genes are TRBV30 and TRBJ2-1; D unclear. The germline V gene has CDR1 GTSNPN and CDR2 SVGIG (reference sequence). V was shortened by 4 bases and J by 4 bases, with 14 bases between the two germline ends. There are 14 residues in the CDR3. This CDR3 reads CAWTSGVTYNEQFF. CDR3 DNA sequence: TGTGCCTGGACCTCTGGGGTCACTTACAATGAGCAGTTCTTC. Drawing the rest from reference TRBV30 and TRBJ2-1, the complete variable domain is SQTIHQWPATLVQPVGSPLSLECTVEGTSNPNLYWYRQAAGRGLQLLFYSVGIGQISSEVPQNLSASRPQDRQFILSSKKLLLSDSGFYLCAWTSGVTYNEQFFGPGTRLTVL.

The chain employs TRBV9 and TRBJ1-1; D remains unclear. The germline V gene has CDR1 SGDLS and CDR2 YYNGEE. The CDR3 totals 13 residues. Trimming took off 9 bases at V and 0 bases at J, with 12 bases between the two ends. The CDR3 reads CATRSLMNTEAFF. The CDR3 region has the DNA TGTGCCACCAGGTCCCTAATGAACACTGAAGCTTTCTTT.

The rearrangement links TRBV6-5 to TRBJ1-6; D perhaps matches TRBD1 (5 bases). The CDR3 extends over 14 amino acids. The V and J ends lost 6 bases and 6 bases respectively, with 12 bases between them. Germline V gene data show CDR1 as MNHEY and CDR2 as SVGAGI. The DNA of the CDR3 is TGTGCCAGCAGGGTATGGGACGGTAATTCACCCCTCCACTTT. Translating it yields CASRVWDGNSPLHF.

The chain has TRBV5-4 and TRBJ2-7, with D possibly called TRBD1 or TRBD2 (5 bases each). The CDR3 consists of 14 residues. Germline CDR1 SGHNT, CDR2 YYREEE (reference sequence). V was shortened by 4 bases and J by 6 bases, with 17 bases between the two germline ends. The CDR3 region has the DNA TGTGCCAGCAGCCTGTCGATGGGGGTGGTCGAGCAGTACTTC. This encodes CASSLSMGVVEQYF.

The chain has TRBV6-5 and TRBJ1-1; a weak D match, TRBD1 (6 bases). Germline lookup yields CDR1 MNHEY and CDR2 SVGAGI. The CDR3 contains 15 residues. Between the trimmed V and J ends, which lost 5 bases and 5 bases, there was a span of 18 bases. The CDR3 sequence: CASSPPTGRETEAFF. For the CDR3, the DNA is TGTGCCAGCAGTCCGCCGACAGGTAGGGAAACTGAAGCTTTCTTT.

The chain uses TRBV19 and TRBJ1-2, with D possibly TRBD1 on 5 matching bases. Between the trimmed V and J ends, which lost 9 bases and 5 bases, there was a span of 13 bases. This CDR3 region has 12 residues. CDR1 is LNHDA and CDR2 is SQIVND in the germline V gene (reference sequence). The CDR3 coding sequence is TGTGCCAGCCAGCGCGACAGTTATGGCTACACCTTC. Translation: CASQRDSYGYTF.

V and J are TRBV19 and TRBJ2-3; the D is unclear. The CDR3 is 16 residues long. CDR1 is LNHDA, CDR2 SQIVND, per germline (reference sequence). Between the trimmed V and J ends, which lost 3 bases and 5 bases, there was a span of 18 bases. CDR3 in DNA: TGTGCCAGTAGTATTAGTGTGGGATCACTTCAAGATACGCAGTATTTT. It specifies CASSISVGSLQDTQYF.

The CDR3 DNA reads as TGTGCCAGCGCGAGCGGGAGTTTTACAGATACGCAGTATTTT. Its protein product is CASASGSFTDTQYF. V gene TRBV27 combines with J gene TRBJ2-3; TRBD2 matches at 8 bases. This CDR3 contains 14 residues. Germline values: CDR1 MNHEY, CDR2 SMNVEV (reference sequence). The junction had 7 bases not matched to a gene; V was cut back by 8 bases and J by 3 bases.

The chain is built from TRBV7-3 and TRBJ2-3, with 7 positions matching TRBD2. This CDR3 contains 13 residues. V shed 8 bases, J shed 0 bases, and the junction held 2 bases outside the gene matches. Germline CDR1 and CDR2: SGHTA and FQGTGA. This CDR3 is CASGLVSTDTQYF. In DNA form, the CDR3 reads TGTGCCAGCGGACTAGTAAGCACAGATACGCAGTATTTT.

A few counts support this clone. This specimen includes other DNA sequences encoding the same CDR3. This chain connects TRBV2 to TRBJ1-5, with D tentatively TRBD1 (5 bases). CDR3 size: 13 residues. Germline assignment: CDR1 SNHLY and CDR2 FYNNEI. V lost 8 bases to trimming and J lost 0 bases, with 8 bases between them. The CDR3 coding sequence is TGTGCCAGCCGACAGAATAGCAATCAGCCCCAGCATTTT. Protein product: CASRQNSNQPQHF.

This clone has only a few counts. The chain recombines TRBV27 with TRBJ1-1, with 12 bases that match TRBD1. Germline lookup yields CDR1 MNHEY and CDR2 SMNVEV (reference sequence). V dropped 5 bases and J dropped 0; count of bases not matched to a gene: 4. The CDR3 runs to 16 residues. The CDR3 loop is CASSGRDRGLNTEAFF. The CDR3 DNA reads TGTGCCAGCAGTGGACGGGACAGGGGGCTGAACACTGAAGCTTTCTTT.

CDR3 residues: CASSLSGLVGYEQYF. In nucleotides, the CDR3 is TGTGCCAGCAGCTTATCCGGACTAGTTGGGTACGAGCAGTACTTC. V is TRBV7-2 and J is TRBJ2-7, with 7 nucleotides matching TRBD2. Looked up from germline, CDR1 is SGHTA and CDR2 is FQGNSA. V was pared by 2 bases and J by 4 bases, with 8 bases of the junction left unmatched. CDR3 length: 15 amino acids.

V is TRBV27 and J is TRBJ2-7; D gene unclear. Germline V gene lookup returns CDR1 MNHEY and CDR2 SMNVEV (reference sequence). The CDR3 runs to 11 residues. The V end lost 3 bases, the J end lost 4 bases, and 4 bases lay between the germline ends. DNA of the CDR3: TGTGCCAGCAGTTTGGGTTACGAGCAGTACTTC. Residues: CASSLGYEQYF.

CDR3 loop: CASSLHGDTEAFF. The DNA of the CDR3 is TGTGCCAGCAGCCTTCACGGGGACACTGAAGCTTTCTTT. The V call is TRBV28, the J call TRBJ1-1, with D unclear. Germline V gives CDR1 MDHEN, CDR2 SYDVKM. V was trimmed by 6 bases and J by 3 bases, leaving 11 bases between them. The CDR3 has 13 amino acids.

CDR3 nucleotide sequence: TGTGCCAGCTCTTTGCAGGGGATGAACACTGAAGCTTTCTTT. This codes for CASSLQGMNTEAFF. The chain has TRBV18 and TRBJ1-1, with a weak D call TRBD1 (6 bases). CDR1 is KGHSH, CDR2 LQKENI, per germline. CDR3 length equals 14 residues. V lost 6 bases and J 0 bases, leaving 11 bases between the germline ends.

The rearrangement joins TRBV7-2 to TRBJ1-1; D gene unclear. CDR1 is SGHTA, CDR2 FQGNSA, per germline. The V and J ends lost 2 bases and 8 bases respectively, with 15 bases between them. The CDR3 has 14 amino acids. CDR3: CASSLLPSPPEAFF. CDR3 bases: TGTGCCAGCAGCTTACTCCCGAGTCCGCCCGAAGCTTTCTTT. The full variable domain, with the rest looked up from reference TRBV7-2 and TRBJ1-1, is GAGVSQSPSNKVTEKGKDVELRCDPISGHTALYWYRQSLGQGLEFLIYFQGNSAPDKSGLPSDRFSAERTGGSVSTLTIQRTQQEDSAVYLCASSLLPSPPEAFFGQGTRLTVV.